The 16 T cell receptor beta chains below all came from one sample that was sequenced in a study of T cells in Graves' hyperthyroidism and ophthalmopathy. Researchers took RNA transcripts and amplified the TCR beta CDR3 regions from them. A first-round RT-PCR of the TCR CDR3 used the HTBI primer set. One entry per CDR3 protein results from TCRdb running MiXCR on the multiplex PCR reads. Of hundreds of thousands of distinct CDR3 sequences detected, over 12% appear once; the ten largest clones hold about 4.5%. The source material was blood. Every receptor here comes from a woman aged 40 to 55 with Graves' ophthalmopathy.

At least ten counts were recorded for this clonotype. The V gene is TRBV5-1, the J gene TRBJ1-5, with TRBD1 matching over 7 bases. Trimming at V came to 0 bases and at J to 7 bases, leaving 7 bases not matched to a gene. Per the germline V gene, CDR1 is SGHRS and CDR2 is YFSETQ. CDR3 size: 15 residues. The CDR3 loop is CASSLEPGGEQPQHF. The CDR3 DNA sequence: TGCGCCAGCAGCTTGGAACCAGGGGGAGAACAGCCCCAGCATTTT.

This clonotype turned up a few times. This chain joins TRBV7-2 and TRBJ2-2; D not resolved. There are 13 residues in the CDR3. Looked up from germline, CDR1 is SGHTA and CDR2 is FQGNSA. V was clipped by 1 base and J by 9 bases, with 9 bases between them. CDR3 protein: CASSLGVARELFF. CDR3 nucleotides: TGTGCCAGCAGCTTAGGTGTGGCTCGGGAGCTGTTTTTT.

Ten or more counts support this clonotype. The rearrangement uses TRBV28 and TRBJ1-2, with D possibly being TRBD1 (5 bases). Germline V lookup: CDR1 MDHEN, CDR2 SYDVKM. This CDR3 has 13 amino acids. The ends were cut back, 4 bases at V and 8 bases at J, with 14 bases in the middle. The CDR3 DNA is TGTGCCAGCAGTTCCGGACAAGCTCACGGCTACACCTTC. The encoded protein is CASSSGQAHGYTF.

The chain is built from TRBV11-1 and TRBJ2-2, with 7 bases identical to TRBD1. This CDR3 spans 16 amino acids. V lost 6 bases, J lost 0 bases, and 7 bases stayed unmatched. Germline lookup yields CDR1 SGHAT and CDR2 FQDESV (reference sequence). The CDR3 DNA reads TGTGCCAGCAGGTTACAGGGGCGAGCGAACACCGGGGAGCTGTTTTTT. As protein: CASRLQGRANTGELFF.

Many counts were recorded for this clonotype. V is TRBV11-1 and J is TRBJ2-5; 12 bases match TRBD1. V lost 5 bases, J lost 3 bases, and 4 bases stayed unmatched. CDR1 is SGHAT and CDR2 is FQDESV in the germline V gene (reference sequence). CDR3 length: 15 residues. The CDR3 reads CASSAGTGGEETQYF. Written as DNA, the CDR3 is TGTGCCAGCAGCGCAGGGACAGGGGGCGAAGAGACCCAGTACTTC.

This clonotype was counted at least ten times. CDR3 nucleotides: TGCAGCGTTGATAGAGGGGGCGCGGTACATGGCTACACCTTC. Encoded protein: CSVDRGGAVHGYTF. The rearrangement joins TRBV29-1 to TRBJ1-2, with 7 bases lining up with TRBD1. The CDR3 totals 14 residues. The V and J ends lost 3 bases and 6 bases, in that order; junction bases with no gene match: 10. Germline CDR1 reads SQVTM; CDR2 reads ANQGSEA. Together with reference TRBV29-1 and TRBJ1-2, the CDR3 gives the full variable domain: SAVISQKPSRDICQRGTSLTIQCQVDSQVTMMFWYRQQPGQSLTLIATANQGSEATYESGFVIDKFPISRPNLTFSTLTVSNMSPEDSSIYLCSVDRGGAVHGYTFGSGTRLTVV.

This clonotype was seen at least ten times. This chain links TRBV20-1 with TRBJ2-5, with D possibly TRBD1 on 7 matching bases. The V end was cut by 5 bases, the J end by 5 bases, with 21 bases between. The CDR3 has 15 amino acids. Germline CDR1 is DFQATT and CDR2 is SNEGSKA (reference sequence). The CDR3: CSAPPGGPGKETQYF. The CDR3 DNA reads as TGCAGTGCTCCCCCAGGGGGGCCGGGGAAGGAGACCCAGTACTTC.

This clonotype was observed many times. The genes are TRBV7-2 and TRBJ1-1; no reliable D call. V was shortened by 3 bases and J by 0 bases, with 8 bases between the two germline ends. The CDR3 totals 14 residues. CDR1 is SGHTA and CDR2 is FQGNSA in the germline V gene. The CDR3 nucleotides read TGTGCCAGCAGCTTCGGCCGTCTGAACACTGAAGCTTTCTTT. Its protein is CASSFGRLNTEAFF.

In this sample, this clonotype turned up many times. The chain carries TRBV6-1 and TRBJ1-2, with D uncertain. V lost 7 bases and J 1 base, leaving 19 bases between the germline ends. CDR3 length: 16 residues. Germline lookup yields CDR1 MNHNS and CDR2 SASEGT. CDR3 residues: CASMTEWENGNYGYTF. The CDR3 coding sequence is TGTGCCAGCATGACTGAATGGGAGAACGGTAACTATGGCTACACCTTC.

This clonotype has at least ten counts. This chain uses TRBV24-1 with TRBJ2-5; 9 bases match TRBD1. In germline, CDR1 is KGHDR, CDR2 SFDVKD. CDR3 length: 15 residues. V shed 4 bases and J 4 bases; nucleotides not matched to a gene: 6. CDR3 nucleotides: TGTGCCACCAGTGACCCTGGACAGGGGAGAGAGACCCAGTACTTC. The encoded protein is CATSDPGQGRETQYF.

This clonotype was recorded at least ten times. V and J are TRBV19 and TRBJ2-5; a possible D gene is TRBD2 (5 bases). V gave up 1 base and J gave up 10 bases, with 13 bases separating them. The CDR3 runs to 13 residues. The V gene's germline CDR1 is LNHDA and CDR2 SQIVND (reference sequence). CDR3 coding DNA: TGTGCCAGTAGTATAGCAGGAGGTCAAAACCAGTACTTC. This encodes CASSIAGGQNQYF.

This sequence joins TRBV7-3 and TRBJ1-5; no reliable D call. This CDR3 comprises 16 residues. The germline gives CDR1 SGHTA, CDR2 FQGTGA. The ends were cut back, 8 bases at V and 3 bases at J, with 20 bases in the middle. The CDR3 reads CASQSPRQVLNQPQHF. The CDR3 bases are TGTGCCAGCCAATCCCCTAGGCAAGTTCTCAATCAGCCCCAGCATTTT.

Ten or more counts support this clonotype. The genes are TRBV6-5 and TRBJ2-2; D remains ambiguous. V was cut by 0 bases and J by 0 bases, with 5 bases left in between. CDR1 MNHEY and CDR2 SVGAGI come from the germline V gene. The CDR3 runs 15 residues. The CDR3 DNA is TGTGCCAGCAGTTACTCCGGATCGAACACCGGGGAGCTGTTTTTT. This sequence encodes CASSYSGSNTGELFF.

This clonotype was counted at least ten times. This rearrangement joins TRBV10-1 to TRBJ1-1; 7 nucleotides line up with TRBD1. CDR3 length: 13 amino acids. Germline lookup yields CDR1 WNHNN and CDR2 SYGVQD (reference sequence). The V and J ends lost 3 bases and 8 bases, in that order; junction bases with no gene match: 6. The CDR3 DNA reads as TGCGCCAGCAGTGAAACAGGGGCGGGCGAAGCTTTCTTT. This codes for CASSETGAGEAFF.

This clonotype was observed a handful of times. The CDR3 bases are TGTGCCAGCAGTACTATAGGGGACAGGGGGCAAACCTACGAGCAGTACTTC. Translation gives CASSTIGDRGQTYEQYF. The gene calls are TRBV6-2 or TRBV6-3 and TRBJ2-7; 12 positions match TRBD1. The CDR3 loop spans 17 amino acids. Looked up from germline, CDR1 is MNHEY and CDR2 is SVGEGT. After removal of 5 bases from V and 2 bases from J, the junction contained 10 bases not matched to a gene.

The sample holds many counts of this clonotype. This sequence joins TRBV28 and TRBJ2-7, with 9 bases identical to TRBD1. CDR1 is MDHEN and CDR2 is SYDVKM in the germline V gene. V gave up 8 bases and J gave up 4 bases; unmatched junction bases: 12. The CDR3 sequence is 15 residues long. The CDR3 DNA reads as TGTGCCAGCCGCGGGACAGGGTCAAGTCGGTACGAGCAGTACTTC. It translates to CASRGTGSSRYEQYF. Looking up the rest from reference TRBV28 and TRBJ2-7 gives the full variable domain: DVKVTQSSRYLVKRTGEKVFLECVQDMDHENMFWYRQDPGLGLRLIYFSYDVKMKEKGDIPEGYSVSREKKERFSLILESASTNQTSMYLCASRGTGSSRYEQYFGPGTRLTVT.